This T cell receptor beta chain was identified during a study of cytomegalovirus exposure and HLA in healthy donors. About the research overall: HLA-typed donors contributed 65 million to 85 million unique TCRs, which were held in an early data release. Findings and limits, study-wide: The study carried out a later analysis of TCR beta sequences. It associated under 20,000 of them with specific HLA alleles at a false discovery rate of 0.05. Among immune exposure information, only CMV serostatus was available.

Primers included in the PCR were 60 Vbeta and 13 Jbeta primers. Clones were read by immunoSEQ multiplex PCR, and TCRdb kept only the in-frame ones, dropping some. The sample yields 220,000 or so clones, roughly 80% seen once. Germline CDR1 and CDR2: MNHNS and SASEGT. The CDR3 runs to 14 residues. The V gene end was trimmed by 6 bases and the J gene end by 3 bases; junction bases not matched to a gene: 5. As to this clone: As yet, its antigen is unknown.

The TCR was taken from a man in his fifties or sixties in good health and CMV-seronegative. The specimen was PBMCs. The chain has TRBV6-1 and TRBJ2-1, with TRBD1 matching over 7 bases. The CDR3 here is CASSRGSYYNEQFF. The CDR3 DNA reads TGTGCCAGCAGCAGGGGGAGCTACTACAATGAGCAGTTCTTC.